This record covers a single T cell receptor beta chain. The data were obtained in a study of blood T cell repertoires in COVID-19. Data came from immunoSEQ multiplex PCR; TCRdb stores just in-frame clones and leaves some out. Of more than 60,000 clones in the sample, 90% were seen once. Trimming took off 4 bases at V and 8 bases at J, with 10 bases between the two ends. This CDR3 comprises 12 residues. CDR1 and CDR2 from the germline V gene are LNHDA and SQIVND (reference sequence). This chain links TRBV19 with TRBJ2-3; no clear D. The sequencing input was peripheral blood. This TCR was recovered from a man in his fifties with acute or convalescent COVID-19. CDR3 DNA: TGTGCCAGTAGTAGATCGTTCGGTACGCAGTATTTT. Protein sequence: CASSRSFGTQYF.